The clone carrying this TCR beta chain was counted between two and nine times. As yet, its antigen is unknown. The source of the sample is a study of beta chain features in type 1 diabetes. General study findings and limits: When VDJ junctions were examined, type 1 diabetes patients showed fewer insertions and more deletions.

Investigators reverse transcribed all isolated RNA, so they sequenced expressed TCRB transcripts. Here immunoSEQ multiplex PCR was the method, and the copy in TCRdb shows in-frame clones only, minus some. The table shows 900,000 or so clones, with 15% to 20% occurring only once. This CDR3 has 14 residues. CDR1 and CDR2 (germline): SGHTA, FQGTGA. V was shortened by 5 bases and J by 3 bases, with 10 bases between the two germline ends. The clonotype originates from a woman in her late teens or twenties in good health. Source material: naive CD4+ T cells from blood. The V gene is TRBV7-3, the J gene TRBJ2-2, with TRBD1 as a possible D gene (7 bases). CDR3 DNA sequence: TGTGCCAGCAGCCCAGGGGGGTACACCGGGGAGCTGTTTTTT. Protein product: CASSPGGYTGELFF.